Listed below are T cell receptor beta chains from one sample, sequenced in a study of blood T cell repertoires in COVID-19. Measured with immunoSEQ multiplex PCR; TCRdb has only the in-frame clones, and not every one. Of roughly 300,000 clones listed, 70% to 90% are singletons. The source material was PBMCs or T cells enriched from blood (not recorded which). These receptors originate from a woman in her late teens or twenties who had recovered from COVID-19. The CDR3 runs from the conserved cysteine through the conserved F or W. D genes are given only for firm matches. Only some rows state a clone size, as once, few, many or a class for expanded clones.

v_gene	d_gene	abundance	j_gene	CDR3nt	CDR3aa
TRBV5-5	TRBD1	-	TRBJ2-7	TGTGCCAGCAGCTGGGGGACAGGGAGCTACGAGCAGTACTTC	CASSWGTGSYEQYF
TRBV15	-	-	TRBJ1-2	TGTGCCACCAGCGAGAGAGGAAACCCCGGCTTAGGTGGCTACACCTTC	CATSERGNPGLGGYTF
TRBV2	TRBD1	-	TRBJ1-2	TGTGCCAGCAGTGAAGTACAGGGGGTAGCCTATGGCTACACCTTC	CASSEVQGVAYGYTF
TRBV25-1	TRBD2	-	TRBJ2-1	TGTGCCAGCAGTGGGCCCGGGACTAGCGGGAGGGAATGGGATGAGCAGTTCTTC	CASSGPGTSGREWDEQFF
TRBV19	-	-	TRBJ2-7	TGTGCCAGTACCGGTGGGGAGCACCCCTTTAATTACGAGCAGTACTTC	CASTGGEHPFNYEQYF
TRBV7-6	-	-	TRBJ2-2	TGTGCCAGCAGCATAACCTACACAGGGCCCGGGGAGCTGTTTTTT	CASSITYTGPGELFF
TRBV30	-	-	TRBJ1-6	TGTGCCTGGAGTTTAAATAATTCACCCCTCCACTTT	CAWSLNNSPLHF
TRBV21-1	-	once	TRBJ2-1	TGTGCCAGCAGCAAAGAGGACTCTCCGGGACTAGCGGGGCGAAACAATGAGCAGTTCTTC	CASSKEDSPGLAGRNNEQFF
TRBV2	-	-	TRBJ2-7	TGTGCCAGCACCCCTACTGGACAGCAAATTATCAGAGGAGCCTACGAGCAGTACTTC	CASTPTGQQIIRGAYEQYF
TRBV15	TRBD2	-	TRBJ2-1	TGTGCCACCAGCAGAGAACTAGCGGGGGGTCCATTCTACAATGAGCAGTTCTTC	CATSRELAGGPFYNEQFF
TRBV5-1	-	-	TRBJ2-5	TGCGCCAGCAGCTTGGTGGACTACCAAGAGACCCAGTACTTC	CASSLVDYQETQYF
TRBV27	-	-	TRBJ2-2	TGTGCCAGCAGCCTCGGCGGGTACACCGGGGAGCTGTTTTTT	CASSLGGYTGELFF
TRBV11-2	-	-	TRBJ1-1	TGTGCCAGCAGCTCAAGAGGGGGGGGCACTGAAGCTTTCTTT	CASSSRGGGTEAFF
TRBV18	TRBD2	-	TRBJ2-2	TGTGCCAGCTCACCGCTTGGGACTAGCAGGACGAACACCGGGGAGCTGTTTTTT	CASSPLGTSRTNTGELFF
TRBV11-2	-	-	TRBJ2-1	TGTGCCAGCAGCTTATCAGGGCGGAATGAGCAGTTCTTC	CASSLSGRNEQFF
TRBV5-1	-	-	TRBJ1-1	TGCGCCAGCAGCTCCACAGGGCTCGGTTTCAGGCGGAACACTGAAGCTTTCTTT	CASSSTGLGFRRNTEAFF
TRBV9	-	-	TRBJ1-3	TGTGCCAGCAGCGTTGGACATTCCCAAGTAGCTGGAAACACCATATATTTT	CASSVGHSQVAGNTIYF
TRBV14	-	-	TRBJ2-1	TGTGCCAGCAGCCAAGATAAATTAGGGCAGGGTCTATCGCGAAACAATGAGCAGTTCTTC	CASSQDKLGQGLSRNNEQFF
TRBV10-2	TRBD1	-	TRBJ2-2	TGCGCCAGCCGGACAGGAGGACACACCGGGGAGCTGTTTTTT	CASRTGGHTGELFF
TRBV6-6	-	few	TRBJ2-3	TGTGCCAGCAGTTACCCGCAGTCAGATACGCAGTATTTT	CASSYPQSDTQYF
TRBV16	-	-	TRBJ1-1	TGTGCCAGCAGCCAAACGGGTGAAGCTTTCTTT	CASSQTGEAFF
TRBV5-1	-	few	TRBJ2-7	TGCGCCAGCAGCAGCCACTACGAGCAGTACTTC	CASSSHYEQYF